The present T cell receptor (beta chain) was sequenced within a study of blood T cell repertoires in COVID-19. Trimming at V came to 8 bases and at J to 4 bases, leaving 10 bases not matched to a gene. Germline V lookup: CDR1 WSHSY, CDR2 SAAADI. The CDR3 is 15 residues long. As handled by the study authors: By means of reference gene primer amplification, nucleated cell counts were estimated. Repertoires were generated with immunoSEQ multiplex PCR, while TCRdb's copy carries only in-frame clones and drops some. Clonal size and the V and J genes are those of that table, whereas D and trimming came from the DNA. This table holds about 120,000 clones, almost 70% found once.

Sequenced sample: peripheral blood. The gene calls are TRBV10-2 and TRBJ2-1, with TRBD2 identical over 8 bases. This TCR came from a woman in her seventies with acute or convalescent COVID-19. CDR3 nucleotides: TGCGCCAGCTCTCTTGGCGGGAGGCCTTACAATGAGCAGTTCTTC. Residues: CASSLGGRPYNEQFF.